This T cell receptor (beta chain) is drawn from a study of blood T cell repertoires in COVID-19. The wider study: Samples representing acute and convalescent COVID-19 were sourced from the United States, Italy and Spain. PBMCs, B-cell-depleted T cells, or T cells were the source of the cDNA or gDNA that made up the material.

The germline CDR1 and CDR2 sequences are MNHNS and SASEGT. The CDR3 covers 16 residues. Germline trimming cut 2 bases from V and 7 bases from J; bases unmatched to any gene: 9. Original analysis: Amplification with reference gene primers provided the estimates of nucleated cell counts. The repertoire was sequenced with immunoSEQ multiplex PCR; TCRdb's copy has only in-frame clones and lacks some. V, J and clone size are those of that table, while D and trimming were read from the DNA. This table has approximately 170,000 clones, approximately 90% appearing once. The receptor was isolated from a woman older than 75 in a cohort sampled during active or convalescent COVID-19. Source material: peripheral blood. The rearrangement links TRBV6-1 to TRBJ2-2; 8 nucleotides match TRBD2. The CDR3 protein is CASSESGGILGGELFF. CDR3 nucleotide sequence: TGTGCCAGCAGTGAATCGGGGGGGATACTTGGCGGGGAGCTGTTTTTT.